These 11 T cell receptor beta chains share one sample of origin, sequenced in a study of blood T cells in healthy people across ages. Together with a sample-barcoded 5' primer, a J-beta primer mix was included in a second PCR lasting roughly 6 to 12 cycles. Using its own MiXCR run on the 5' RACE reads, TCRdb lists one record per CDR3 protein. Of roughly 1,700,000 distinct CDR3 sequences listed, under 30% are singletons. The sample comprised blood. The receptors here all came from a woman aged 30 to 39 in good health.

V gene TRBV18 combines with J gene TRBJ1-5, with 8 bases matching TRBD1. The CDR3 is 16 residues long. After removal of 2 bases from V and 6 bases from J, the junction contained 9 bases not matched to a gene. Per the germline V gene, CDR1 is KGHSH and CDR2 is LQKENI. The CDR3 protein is CASSPIAGQGGQPQHF. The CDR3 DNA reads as TGTGCCAGCTCACCAATCGCAGGACAGGGTGGTCAGCCCCAGCATTTT.

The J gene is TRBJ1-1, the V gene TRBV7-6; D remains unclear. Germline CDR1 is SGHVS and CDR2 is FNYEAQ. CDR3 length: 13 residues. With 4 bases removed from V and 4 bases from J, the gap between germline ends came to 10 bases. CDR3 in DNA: TGTGCCAGCAGCTCAGAGTTGGGCACTGAAGCTTTCTTT. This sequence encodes CASSSELGTEAFF.

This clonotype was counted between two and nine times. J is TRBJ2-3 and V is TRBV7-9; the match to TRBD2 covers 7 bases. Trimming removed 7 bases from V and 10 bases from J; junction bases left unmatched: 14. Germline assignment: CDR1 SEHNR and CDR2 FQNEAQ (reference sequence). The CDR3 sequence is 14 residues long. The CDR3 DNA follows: TGTGCCAGCACTCGTAGCGGGTCCTACGATGCGCAGTATTTT. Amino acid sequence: CASTRSGSYDAQYF.

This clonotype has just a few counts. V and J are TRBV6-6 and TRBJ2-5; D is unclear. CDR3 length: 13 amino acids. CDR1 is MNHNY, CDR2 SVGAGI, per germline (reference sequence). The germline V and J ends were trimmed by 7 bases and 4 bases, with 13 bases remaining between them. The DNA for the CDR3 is TGTGCCAGCAAATGGGGTCTGGGAGAGACCCAGTACTTC. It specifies CASKWGLGETQYF.

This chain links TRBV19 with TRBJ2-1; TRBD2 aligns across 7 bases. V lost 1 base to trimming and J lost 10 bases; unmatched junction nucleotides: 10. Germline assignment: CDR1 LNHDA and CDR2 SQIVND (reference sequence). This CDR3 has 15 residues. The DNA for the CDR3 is TGTGCCAGTAGTATAGCAGCGGGATCGTACCGCGAGCAGTTCTTC. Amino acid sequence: CASSIAAGSYREQFF. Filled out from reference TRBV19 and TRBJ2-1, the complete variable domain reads DGGITQSPKYLFRKEGQNVTLSCEQNLNHDAMYWYRQDPGQGLRLIYYSQIVNDFQKGDIAEGYSVSREKKESFPLTVTSAQKNPTAFYLCASSIAAGSYREQFFGPGTRLTVL.

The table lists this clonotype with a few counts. The CDR3 loop is CASSTQGRGGYGYTF. The CDR3 DNA is TGTGCCAGCAGTACCCAAGGCAGGGGAGGCTATGGCTACACCTTC. The chain employs TRBV28 and TRBJ1-2; possibly TRBD1 for D (6 bases). Germline V gives CDR1 MDHEN, CDR2 SYDVKM. The V and J ends lost 5 bases and 4 bases respectively, with 17 bases between them. This CDR3 spans 15 amino acids.

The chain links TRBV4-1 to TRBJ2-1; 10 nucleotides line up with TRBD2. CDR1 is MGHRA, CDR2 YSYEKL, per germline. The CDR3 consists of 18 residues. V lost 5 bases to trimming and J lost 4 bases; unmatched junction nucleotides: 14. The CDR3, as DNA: TGCGCCAGCAGCGGCGCTCTTACCGGACTAGCGGAATACAATGAGCAGTTCTTC. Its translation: CASSGALTGLAEYNEQFF.

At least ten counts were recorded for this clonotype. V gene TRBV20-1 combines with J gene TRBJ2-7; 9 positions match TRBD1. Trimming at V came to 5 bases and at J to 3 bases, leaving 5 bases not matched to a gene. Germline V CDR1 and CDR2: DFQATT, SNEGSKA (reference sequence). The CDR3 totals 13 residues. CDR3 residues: CSALGQGRYEQYF. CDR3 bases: TGCAGTGCTTTGGGACAGGGTCGCTACGAGCAGTACTTC.

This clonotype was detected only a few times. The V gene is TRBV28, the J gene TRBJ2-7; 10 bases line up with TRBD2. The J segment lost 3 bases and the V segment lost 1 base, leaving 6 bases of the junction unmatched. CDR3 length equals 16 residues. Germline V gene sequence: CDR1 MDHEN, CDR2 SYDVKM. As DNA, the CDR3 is TGTGCCAGCAGTTTATTTGATCCTAGCGGGGGCTACGAGCAGTACTTC. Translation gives CASSLFDPSGGYEQYF.

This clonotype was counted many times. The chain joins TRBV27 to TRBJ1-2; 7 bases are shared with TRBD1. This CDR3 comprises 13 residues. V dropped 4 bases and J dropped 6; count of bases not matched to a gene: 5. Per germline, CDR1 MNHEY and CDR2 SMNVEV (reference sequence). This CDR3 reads CASSSRDRHGYTF. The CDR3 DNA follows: TGTGCCAGCAGTTCCCGGGACAGACATGGCTACACCTTC.

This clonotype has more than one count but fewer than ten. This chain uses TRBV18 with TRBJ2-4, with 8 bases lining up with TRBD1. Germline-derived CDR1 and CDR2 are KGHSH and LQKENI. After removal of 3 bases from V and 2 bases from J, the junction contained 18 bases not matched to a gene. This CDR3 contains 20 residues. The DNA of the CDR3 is TGTGCCAGCTCACCCTGGACAGGGACGGTCTTGGGGGAGTCCAAAAACATTCAGTACTTC. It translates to CASSPWTGTVLGESKNIQYF.